Sequencing of this T cell receptor beta chain was carried out in a study of human T cells and chemical hapten exposure. This clonotype has at least ten counts. The CDR3 totals 14 residues. Germline lookup yields CDR1 MNHEY and CDR2 SMNVEV (reference sequence). The ends were cut back, 1 base at V and 2 bases at J, with 8 bases in the middle. The library attached unique molecular identifiers to individual cDNA molecules. A single record per CDR3 protein comes from TCRdb applying MiXCR to the RACE reads. The sample has 60,000 or so distinct CDR3 sequences, more than 9% seen once; the top ten hold around 9.6%. The time point was: pre-sensitization, week 0. Documented treatment: therapeutic diphenylcyclopropenone sensitization with weekly scalp DPC.

The chain links TRBV27 to TRBJ2-5; D gene ambiguous. This clonotype was obtained from a man aged 35-49 years with alopecia areata. Some clones in this sample may be carry-over from other donors' samples. The sample here was whole blood, taken in connection with sensitization to the hapten diphenylcyclopropenone (DPC). The CDR3 coding sequence is TGTGCCAGCAGTTTATTGAGTTCTCAAGAGACCCAGTACTTC. Translation gives CASSLLSSQETQYF.